The clone carrying this T cell receptor (beta chain) showed up many times. The antigen remains unidentified. This record belongs to a study of T cells after yellow fever vaccination. The overall study: SMART-Seq v4 Ultra Low Input prepared the low-cell-number fractions.

Germline-derived CDR1 and CDR2 are ENHRY and SYGVKD. The CDR3 has 15 amino acids. Deletions cut 4 bases from V and 1 base from J, with 13 bases between. Study outcomes and limitations: Among primary-vaccination clones, most reappeared after the booster, at roughly 95% for CD4 and roughly 88% for CD8. It was a small share of clonotypes that appeared in both CD4 and CD8 compartments.

UMIs and a universal primer site were added when TCR cDNA was made by 5'RACE template switching. A single record per CDR3 protein comes from TCRdb applying MiXCR to the 5' RACE reads. The sample carries 140,000 to 150,000 distinct CDR3 sequences, under 8% recorded once. This clonotype was sampled from a man aged 25-45 years who received the YFV17D yellow fever vaccine. The material was CD4+ T cells sorted from PBMCs, obtained 10 days after the yellow fever booster vaccination. The chain combines TRBV10-3 with TRBJ1-1; tentatively, D is TRBD1 (6 bases). CDR3 in amino acids: CAISGQQGWNTEAFF. CDR3 coding DNA: TGTGCCATCAGTGGACAGCAGGGGTGGAACACTGAAGCTTTCTTT.